Listed below are T cell receptor beta chains from one sample, sequenced in a study of cytotoxic CD8 clonotypes in ibrutinib-treated CLL. Profiling relied on immunoSEQ multiplex PCR, and the TCRdb table lists in-frame clones only, not all of them. Among approximately 100,000 clones, roughly 57% were seen once, and the ten largest hold 37%. The sample consisted of PBMCs, taken after 24 months of ibrutinib treatment. The receptors were gathered from a human donor with chronic lymphocytic leukemia. The CDR3 runs from the conserved cysteine through the conserved F or W. A D gene is named only where the DNA matches it firmly. Clone size is given for some rows only: seen once, a few or many times, or a class if the clone is expanded.

>.|TRBV18|.|TRBJ1-6
TGTGCCAGCTCACGGTCGGGCGATTCACCCCTCCACTTT
CASSRSGDSPLHF
>.|TRBV11-3|.|TRBJ1-4
TGTGCCAGCAGCTTAGATGGGGGCGGCAACGGGGAAAAACTGTTTTTT
CASSLDGGGNGEKLFF
>.|TRBV11-1|few|TRBJ2-7
TGTGCCAGCAGTCACAGTGCGGGGAACGAGCAGTACTTC
CASSHSAGNEQYF
>.|TRBV11-3|.|TRBJ1-2
TGTGCCAGCAGCTCCAGTCCTCCTCTAAACTATGGCTACACCTTC
CASSSSPPLNYGYTF
>.|TRBV7-3|few|TRBJ2-3
TGTGCCAGCAGCTTGGGCACGGGGGCAGATACGCAGTATTTT
CASSLGTGADTQYF
>.|TRBV6-1|.|TRBJ2-7
TGTGCCAGCAGTGACAGGCTCTACGAGCAGTACTTC
CASSDRLYEQYF
>TRBD1|TRBV6-5|.|TRBJ1-4
TGTGCCAGCAGAGAGGGACAGGGCATACTGTTTTTT
CASREGQGILFF
>.|TRBV7-6|few|TRBJ1-1
TGTGCCAGCAGCTTAGTACCATCCGTGAACACTGAAGCTTTCTTT
CASSLVPSVNTEAFF
>.|TRBV12-1|.|TRBJ1-1
TGTGCCAGGACCTCCGAGGTTGGTGGCAGAAGAATGAACACTGAAGCTTTCTTT
CARTSEVGGRRMNTEAFF
>TRBD1|TRBV29-1|.|TRBJ2-4
TGCAGCGTTGAGGGCAGGGGGTCCAAAAACATTCAGTACTTC
CSVEGRGSKNIQYF
>.|TRBV6-1|.|TRBJ1-1
TGTGCCAGCAGCCCGTCCCGGGGCACTGAAGCTTTCTTT
CASSPSRGTEAFF
>.|TRBV29-1|.|TRBJ1-1
TGCAGCGTTTCCCGAGGTACTGAAGCTTTCTTT
CSVSRGTEAFF
>.|TRBV12-5|.|TRBJ2-3
TGTGCTAGTGGTTTGGCCCTTAAAGACCGGGCCTCGGACACAGATACGCAGTATTTT
CASGLALKDRASDTDTQYF
>.|TRBV28|.|TRBJ1-5
TGTGCCAGCACCCTGGGTGGAGGGGGAGGCACTCAGCCCCAGCATTTT
CASTLGGGGGTQPQHF
>TRBD2|TRBV28|few|TRBJ2-7
TGTGCCAGCAGTCTCTCAACCGCGGGGAGGGGCGAGCAGTACTTC
CASSLSTAGRGEQYF
>.|TRBV11-2|few|TRBJ2-5
TGTGCCAGCAGCTCGGCGCGTGAGACCCAGTACTTC
CASSSARETQYF
>TRBD1|TRBV7-8|.|TRBJ1-5
TGTGCCAGCAGCTCAATTCCCACGGACAGGAGATATCAGCCCCAGCATTTT
CASSSIPTDRRYQPQHF
>.|TRBV27|few|TRBJ2-7
TGTGCCAGCAGTCCCATGGACAGACCTTACGAGCAGTACTTC
CASSPMDRPYEQYF
>.|TRBV18|few|TRBJ1-1
TGTGCCAGCTCACCCCAAGGAGGGGGGCTCGTGCTTGAAGCTTTCTTT
CASSPQGGGLVLEAFF
>TRBD1|TRBV11-3|.|TRBJ1-3
TGTGCCAGCAGCCCAACAGGGGAGGCTGGAAACACCATATATTTT
CASSPTGEAGNTIYF
>TRBD1|TRBV25-1|.|TRBJ1-1
TGTGCCAGCAGCGGACAGGGGGCGATTGAAGCTTTCTTT
CASSGQGAIEAFF
>.|TRBV9|.|TRBJ1-1
TGTGCCAGCAGCGTAGCCCCTACGGTTGGGTGGTTT
CASSVAPTVGWF
>.|TRBV7-2|few|TRBJ2-1
TGTGCCAGCAGCCTCCAACGGAATGAGCAGTTCTTC
CASSLQRNEQFF
>.|TRBV20-1|once|TRBJ2-4
TGCAGTGCTATAAAGAACATTCAGTACTTC
CSAIKNIQYF
>.|TRBV5-1|few|TRBJ2-3
TGCGCCAGCAGCTTGGATAGCGCGGGCACAGATACGCAGTATTTT
CASSLDSAGTDTQYF
>.|TRBV15|.|TRBJ2-3
TGTGCCACCAGCAGAGATCCGGGCTATAAGGCAGATACGCAGTATTTT
CATSRDPGYKADTQYF
>TRBD2|TRBV18|.|TRBJ2-3
TGTGCCAGCGCGGGACTAGCGGGGAGCACAGATACGCAGTATTTT
CASAGLAGSTDTQYF
>.|TRBV28|many|TRBJ1-1
TGTGCCAGCAGTTTCAGGGGCACTGAAGCTTTCTTT
CASSFRGTEAFF
>.|TRBV7-3|few|TRBJ2-1
TGTGCCAGCAGCTTAGTATCCTACAATGAGCAGTTCTTC
CASSLVSYNEQFF
>TRBD2|TRBV6-9|.|TRBJ2-1
TGTGCCAGCAGTTTCCCCAACTCCGCGGGGGGATCCTACAATGAGCAGTTCTTC
CASSFPNSAGGSYNEQFF
>.|TRBV28|once|TRBJ2-7
TGTGCCAGCAGTCCACAGGGACCCCCCTACGAGCAGTACTTC
CASSPQGPPYEQYF
>.|TRBV20-1|.|TRBJ1-2
TGCAGTGCCATTACTACGAATGGCTACACCTTC
CSAITTNGYTF
>.|TRBV5-1|.|TRBJ2-3
TGCGCCAGCAGCTGGGATCTAGCGGATACGCAGTATTTT
CASSWDLADTQYF
>.|TRBV5-4|.|TRBJ2-2
TGTGCCAGCAGCACGGACGGACGAAGGACCGGGGAGCTGTTTTTT
CASSTDGRRTGELFF
>.|TRBV6-1|few|TRBJ1-5
TGTGCCAGCAGTGAAGAAGGAAATCAGCCCCAGCATTTT
CASSEEGNQPQHF
>TRBD1|TRBV6-5|.|TRBJ2-7
TGTGCCAGCAGTTACGGGACAGCTCTCCCCGAGCAGTACTTC
CASSYGTALPEQYF
>TRBD1|TRBV5-1|.|TRBJ2-2
TGCGCCAGCAGCGTGGGACAGGGGAACACCGGGGAGCTGTTTTTT
CASSVGQGNTGELFF
>.|TRBV29-1|.|TRBJ1-6
TGCAGCGCCTCGAAGGGGGAGAATTCACCCCTCCACTTT
CSASKGENSPLHF
>.|TRBV25-1|few|TRBJ2-7
TGTGCCAGCAGTGGATTTTACGAGCAGTACTTC
CASSGFYEQYF
>.|TRBV28|.|TRBJ1-5
TGTGCCAGCAGTTTTTCGGGTCAGAGCAATCAGCCCCAGCATTTT
CASSFSGQSNQPQHF
>.|TRBV4-1|.|TRBJ1-2
TGCGCCAGCAGCCTAACGTTAGGGGAAGGGGGCTACACCTTC
CASSLTLGEGGYTF
>.|TRBV7-3|.|TRBJ2-6
TGTGCCAGCAGCCCACATGTTGAAGGGGCCAACGTCCTGACTTTC
CASSPHVEGANVLTF
>.|TRBV6-6|few|TRBJ2-7
TGTGCCAGCAGTTACTCGTTCGAGCAGTACTTC
CASSYSFEQYF
>.|TRBV29-1|.|TRBJ2-3
TGCAGCGTTGTAGGGGGAGGTGGAGATACGCAGTATTTT
CSVVGGGGDTQYF
>.|TRBV27|.|TRBJ2-7
TGTGCCAGCAGTTTATCAGGGCCCTACGAGCAGTACTTC
CASSLSGPYEQYF